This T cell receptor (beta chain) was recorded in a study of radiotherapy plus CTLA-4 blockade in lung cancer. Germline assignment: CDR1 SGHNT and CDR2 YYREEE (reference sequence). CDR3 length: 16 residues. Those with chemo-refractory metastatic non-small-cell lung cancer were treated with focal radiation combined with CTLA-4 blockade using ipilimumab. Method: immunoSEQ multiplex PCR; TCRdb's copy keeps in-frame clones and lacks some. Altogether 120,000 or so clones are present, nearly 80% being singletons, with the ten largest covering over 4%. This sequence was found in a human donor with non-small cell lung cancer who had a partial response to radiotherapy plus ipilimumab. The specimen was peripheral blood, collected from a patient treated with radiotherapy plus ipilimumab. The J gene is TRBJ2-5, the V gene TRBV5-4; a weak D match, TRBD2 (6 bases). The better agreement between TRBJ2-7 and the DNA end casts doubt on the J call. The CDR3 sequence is CASSPGGGASSYEQYF. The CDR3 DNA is TGTGCCAGCAGCCCCGGGGGTGGGGCTAGCTCCTACGAGCAGTACTTC.